Listed below are T cell receptor beta chains from one sample, sequenced in a study of CD8 T cells in ankylosing spondylitis. TCRdb passed the 5' RACE reads through MiXCR, listing each CDR3 protein once. The data show 50,000 to 70,000 distinct CDR3 sequences, roughly 6.1% seen once. Sequenced: synovial fluid, either unsorted or a sorted T cell fraction (not recorded which). The receptors originated from a male donor with ankylosing spondylitis. The CDR3 runs from the conserved cysteine through the conserved F or W. The D gene is left open where the match is weak. Expanded clones are given a class, and other clones once, few, many or no size at all.

j_gene	v_gene	abundance	d_gene	CDR3nt	CDR3aa
TRBJ1-1	TRBV6-2/TRBV6-3	many	-	TGTGCCAGCAGTTACCAACCTTTCGCTGAAGCTTTCTTT	CASSYQPFAEAFF
TRBJ2-3	TRBV24-1	few	TRBD1	TGTGCCACCACTCACCGGGACAGGGATAGAGATACGCAGTATTTT	CATTHRDRDRDTQYF
TRBJ2-2	TRBV11-1	many	TRBD2	TGTGCCAGCAGCCGTCTGACTAGCGGGATGACCGGGGAGCTGTTTTTT	CASSRLTSGMTGELFF
TRBJ2-7	TRBV5-1	-	TRBD2	TGCGCCAGCAGCTTGACCGTCAACCCGGGACTAGCGGCGTCCTACGAGCAGTACTTC	CASSLTVNPGLAASYEQYF
TRBJ2-1	TRBV7-9	many	-	TGTGCCGTCTCCTCTCCGCTTTACAATGAGCAGTTCTTC	CAVSSPLYNEQFF
TRBJ2-7	TRBV4-2	few	TRBD2	TGTGCCAGCAGCCAAGCCGGAAGGGCTAGCGGGAGCCGGGAGCAGTACTTC	CASSQAGRASGSREQYF
TRBJ1-1	TRBV29-1	many	TRBD1	TGCAGCGCTGAAACAGGGGGTGGTGAAGCTTTCTTT	CSAETGGGEAFF
TRBJ2-1	TRBV29-1	many	-	TGCAGCGTTGTTCTAGACTCAGACAATGAGCAGTTCTTC	CSVVLDSDNEQFF
TRBJ2-1	TRBV11-3	many	TRBD1	TGTGCCAGCAGCTTGGCACAGGGGAACTACAATGAGCAGTTCTTC	CASSLAQGNYNEQFF
TRBJ2-7	TRBV3-1	few	-	TGTGCCAGCAGCCCCTCGGACACCTCCTACGAGCAGTACTTC	CASSPSDTSYEQYF
TRBJ1-5	TRBV2	-	TRBD1	TGTGCCAGCGACCGGGACAGGGGTGCGGGGAGCAATCAGCCCCAGCATTTT	CASDRDRGAGSNQPQHF
TRBJ2-7	TRBV14	many	TRBD2	TGTGCCAGCAGCCAAGGACTAGCGGGAGTTTGGGAGCAGTACTTC	CASSQGLAGVWEQYF
TRBJ2-2	TRBV5-1	-	-	TGCGCCAGCAGCCAAAACCCTGGACAGTCGAACACCGGGGAGCTGTTTTTT	CASSQNPGQSNTGELFF
TRBJ2-2	TRBV7-8	few	TRBD2	TGTGCCAGCAGCTTAACCAGCGGGAGTAATACCGGGGAGCTGTTTTTT	CASSLTSGSNTGELFF
TRBJ2-3	TRBV7-3	many	-	TGTGCCAGCAGCTTAGGCAGTCTCACAGATACGCAGTATTTT	CASSLGSLTDTQYF
TRBJ1-4	TRBV5-1	few	-	TGCGCCAGCAGCTTGAGTGGGGGTAGGGGCGAAAAACTGTTTTTT	CASSLSGGRGEKLFF
TRBJ2-2	TRBV19	-	-	TGTGCCAGTAGGGTCACGGTAACGAACACCGGGGAGCTGTTTTTT	CASRVTVTNTGELFF
TRBJ2-2	TRBV28	many	TRBD2	TGTGCCAGCAGTCCGTGGCGGGGACTAGCGGGAGAGATGAACACCGGGGAGCTGTTTTTT	CASSPWRGLAGEMNTGELFF
TRBJ2-3	TRBV20-1	-	-	TGCAGTGCTAGAGGCCGACAAGCTCTGTCCAATACGCAGTATTTT	CSARGRQALSNTQYF
TRBJ1-2	TRBV2	many	-	TGTGCCACCTCCCCCGCCACGATCTTCTATGGCTACACCTTC	CATSPATIFYGYTF
TRBJ2-1	TRBV29-1	many	-	TGCAGCGTCTCCAGGGTCGGCCGGGGTGAGCAGTTCTTC	CSVSRVGRGEQFF
TRBJ2-6	TRBV7-8	many	TRBD1	TGTGCCAGCAGCTTAAATTACAGGACAGGAGCCTCTGGGGCCAACGTCCTGACTTTC	CASSLNYRTGASGANVLTF
TRBJ1-2	TRBV3-1	-	-	TGTGCCAGCAGCCAAGATGGGGCCCCGGGTGGCTACACCTTC	CASSQDGAPGGYTF
TRBJ2-3	TRBV28	-	-	TGTGCCAGCAGTCTCGGCTCTAACAGGGTGTTGGGCACAGATACGCAGTATTTT	CASSLGSNRVLGTDTQYF
TRBJ2-7	TRBV3-1	-	-	TGTGCCAGCAGCCAACTGATCGGGGGCGAGGACGAGCAGTACTTC	CASSQLIGGEDEQYF
TRBJ1-1	TRBV7-6	many	TRBD1	TGTGCCAGCAGCCCCGGACAGGGGGCTGAAGCTTTCTTT	CASSPGQGAEAFF
TRBJ2-1	TRBV20-1	many	TRBD2	TGCAGTGCCAAAATTAGAGGGCGGGAGAGCCTCTATGAGCAGTTCTTC	CSAKIRGRESLYEQFF
TRBJ1-3	TRBV4-3	many	-	TGCGCCAGCAGCCACCTCCTCAGGGTAGAAGGGCGAAACACCATATATTTT	CASSHLLRVEGRNTIYF
TRBJ1-1	TRBV11-2	few	-	TGTGCCAGCAGCCCTTACGGGAGTTTGAACACTGAAGCTTTCTTT	CASSPYGSLNTEAFF
TRBJ2-2	TRBV5-1	many	-	TGCGCCAGCAGCTTTTCGCCCGGGGAGCTGTTTTTT	CASSFSPGELFF
TRBJ2-7	TRBV6-1	many	-	TGTGCCAGCCTCACCCTAGCGCCCACCTACGAGCAGTACTTC	CASLTLAPTYEQYF
TRBJ1-5	TRBV7-2	many	-	TGTGCCAGCAGCTTAAGGCAGGGGAATCAGCCCCAGCATTTT	CASSLRQGNQPQHF
TRBJ2-7	TRBV28	medium-sized	TRBD2	TGTGCCAGCAGTGGCGGGGGGCAGGGTATTTACTACGAGCAGTACTTC	CASSGGGQGIYYEQYF
TRBJ2-2	TRBV14	many	TRBD1	TGTGCCAGCAGCCAGATGACAGGGGTCACCGGGGAGCTGTTTTTT	CASSQMTGVTGELFF
TRBJ2-2	TRBV7-8	-	TRBD1	TGTGCCAGCAGCAAATCCGGGACAGGGAATATGCGAACCGGGGAGCTGTTTTTT	CASSKSGTGNMRTGELFF
TRBJ2-7	TRBV6-5	few	-	TGTGCCAGCAGTTTCTACCGGGACTACGAGCAGTACTTC	CASSFYRDYEQYF
TRBJ1-2	TRBV10-3	many	TRBD1	TGTGCCATCGGGGGGACAGTACCAAGCTATGGCTACACCTTC	CAIGGTVPSYGYTF
TRBJ2-5	TRBV5-1	few	TRBD2	TGCGCCAGCAGCTTGCAGACTAGCGGGAGTGGCGAGACCCAGTACTTC	CASSLQTSGSGETQYF
TRBJ1-1	TRBV9	many	-	TGTGCCAGCAGCGTAAATTCAGGAGACTTCGAAGCTTTCTTT	CASSVNSGDFEAFF
TRBJ1-2	TRBV28	many	-	TGTGCCAGCAGAGAGACAGGCGATGGCTACACCTTC	CASRETGDGYTF
TRBJ2-6	TRBV12-3/TRBV12-4	medium-sized	-	TGTGCCAGCAGCTTTAGGGTCTCTGGGGCCAACGTCCTGACTTTC	CASSFRVSGANVLTF
TRBJ2-1	TRBV20-1	many	TRBD2	TGCAGTGCCAACCGGGGACTAGCGGGAGGGGATGAGCAGTTCTTC	CSANRGLAGGDEQFF
TRBJ2-3	TRBV2	many	-	TGTGCCAGCAGTGGCCAAGCGGTCCCCTCTACAGATACGCAGTATTTT	CASSGQAVPSTDTQYF
TRBJ1-1	TRBV18	few	-	TGTGCCAGCTCACCACCCCAGAACACTGAAGCTTTCTTT	CASSPPQNTEAFF
TRBJ2-1	TRBV5-1	few	TRBD1	TGCGCCAGTAGTCGGACAGGGCTTGAGCAGTTCTTC	CASSRTGLEQFF
TRBJ2-7	TRBV18	many	-	TGTGCCAGCTCACTTTTCGGGGGCGAATTAAACGAGCAGTACTTC	CASSLFGGELNEQYF
TRBJ1-3	TRBV7-3	few	-	TGTGCCAGCAGCGGGGGACCTGGGAACACCATATATTTT	CASSGGPGNTIYF
TRBJ2-4	TRBV20-1	-	-	TGCAGTGCTCTGACAGTATCCAAAAACATTCAGTACTTC	CSALTVSKNIQYF
TRBJ2-1	TRBV5-1	once	-	TGCGCCAGCAGCTTTACCCAGCTAGGCAATGAGCAGTTCTTC	CASSFTQLGNEQFF
TRBJ2-7	TRBV7-2	many	-	TGTGCCAGCAGCAAAGAGCGGAACTCCTACGAGCAGTACTTC	CASSKERNSYEQYF
TRBJ1-2	TRBV7-6	few	-	TGTGCCAGCAGCTTAGGAGCTAACTATGGCTACACCTTC	CASSLGANYGYTF